This T cell receptor beta chain is from a study of T cell repertoires in cytomegalovirus infection. Turning to the study itself: Matching HLA type and CMV infection were both indicated by public TCR beta signatures.

This clonotype has a count of ten or more. Its specificity is not known. TCRdb re-called the reads through MiXCR, storing one row per CDR3 protein. The sample holds hundreds of thousands of distinct CDR3 sequences, around 10% seen once. Findings and limits, study-wide: Carriers of CMV and the relevant HLA type were discriminated by public TCR beta frequency. In two of eight donors, the top clonotype was HLA-C-restricted CMV-specific.

The clonotype was recovered from a human donor in good health (CMV status not recorded). Some clones in this sample may be carry-over from other donors' samples. Sequencing used PBMCs.

This CDR3 reads CASSEGTGYTGELFF. The CDR3 nucleotides are TGTGCCAGCAGTGAAGGGACAGGGTACACCGGGGAGCTGTTTTTT. This chain joins TRBV2 and TRBJ2-2, with TRBD1 matching 8 bases. Losses at the gene ends were 1 base for V and 3 bases for J; bases not matched to a gene: 1. Germline assignment: CDR1 SNHLY and CDR2 FYNNEI. CDR3 length: 15 residues.